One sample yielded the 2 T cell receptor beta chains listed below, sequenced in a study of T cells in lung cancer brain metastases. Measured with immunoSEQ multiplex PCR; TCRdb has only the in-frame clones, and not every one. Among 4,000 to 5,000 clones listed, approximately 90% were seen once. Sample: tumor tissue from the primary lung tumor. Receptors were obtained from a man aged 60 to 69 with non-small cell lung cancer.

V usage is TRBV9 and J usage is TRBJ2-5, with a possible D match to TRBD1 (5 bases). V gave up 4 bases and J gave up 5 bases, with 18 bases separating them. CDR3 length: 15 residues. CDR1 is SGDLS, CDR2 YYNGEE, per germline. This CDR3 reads CASSRGRVTRETQYF. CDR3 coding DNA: TGTGCCAGCAGCAGGGGAAGGGTTACCCGGGAGACCCAGTACTTC.

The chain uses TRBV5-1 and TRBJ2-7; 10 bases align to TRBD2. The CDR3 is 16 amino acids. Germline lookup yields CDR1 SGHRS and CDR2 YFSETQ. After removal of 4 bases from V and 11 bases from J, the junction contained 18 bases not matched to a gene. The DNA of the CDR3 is TGCGCCAGCAGCCAGACCGGGACTAGCGCAAGGACATGGAAGTACTTC. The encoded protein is CASSQTGTSARTWKYF.